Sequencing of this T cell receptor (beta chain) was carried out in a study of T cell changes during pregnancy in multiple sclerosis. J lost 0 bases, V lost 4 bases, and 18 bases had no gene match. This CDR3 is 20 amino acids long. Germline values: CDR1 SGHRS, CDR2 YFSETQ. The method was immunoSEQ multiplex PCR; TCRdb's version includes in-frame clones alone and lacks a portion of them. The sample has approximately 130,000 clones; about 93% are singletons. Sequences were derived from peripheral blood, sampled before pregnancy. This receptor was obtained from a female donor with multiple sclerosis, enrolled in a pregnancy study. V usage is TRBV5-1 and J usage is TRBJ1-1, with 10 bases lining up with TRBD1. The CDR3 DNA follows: TGCGCCAGCAGCCTGACCGGGACAGGGGACCACATTTTCATGAACACTGAAGCTTTCTTT. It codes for CASSLTGTGDHIFMNTEAFF. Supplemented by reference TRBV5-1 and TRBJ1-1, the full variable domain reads KAGVTQTPRYLIKTRGQQVTLSCSPISGHRSVSWYQQTPGQGLQFLFEYFSETQRNKGNFPGRFSGRQFSNSRSEMNVSTLELGDSALYLCASSLTGTGDHIFMNTEAFFGQGTRLTVV.